This T cell receptor (beta chain) came from a study of blood T cell repertoires in COVID-19. Across the whole study: Italy, Spain and the United States were the sources of the convalescent and acute COVID-19 samples.

Trimming took 4 bases from V and 4 from J; bases not matched to a gene: 6. CDR3 length: 16 amino acids. CDR1 ENHRY and CDR2 SYGVKD come from the germline V gene. This clone has ten or more counts. As processed by the authors: Amplification of reference gene primers was used by the study to estimate nucleated cell counts. Using immunoSEQ multiplex PCR, the repertoire was profiled, and TCRdb retains in-frame clones only, with some absent. That table is the source of V, J and clone size, and D and trimming were worked out from the DNA. The table records 65,000 to 95,000 clones, more than 60% of them present only once.

V and J are TRBV10-3 and TRBJ2-5, with 13 bases lining up with TRBD2. The origin of this receptor is a human donor in a cohort sampled during active COVID-19. The sample comprised peripheral blood. The CDR3 spells CAISAGLAGAVETQYF. Written as DNA, the CDR3 is TGTGCCATCAGTGCAGGACTAGCGGGGGCCGTAGAGACCCAGTACTTC.